The rows below give T cell receptor beta chains drawn from one sample of a study of blood T cell repertoires in COVID-19. Sequencing was performed with immunoSEQ multiplex PCR; in TCRdb, only in-frame clones are kept and a portion is missing. The repertoire has roughly 190,000 clones, approximately 88% of them found once; the top ten carry more than 2.5%. Source material: PBMCs or T cells enriched from blood (not recorded which). The receptors come from a woman in her twenties or thirties who had recovered from COVID-19. Both conserved end residues are part of each CDR3. D genes are given only for firm matches. Expanded clones are given a class, and other clones once, few, many or no size at all.

TRBD2,TRBJ2-1,TRBV30,many,CAWETSGSYNEQFF,TGTGCCTGGGAAACTAGCGGATCCTACAATGAGCAGTTCTTC
TRBD2,TRBJ2-7,TRBV7-2,.,CASSLNRAGGPYEQYF,TGTGCCAGCAGCTTAAACCGGGCGGGAGGGCCCTACGAGCAGTACTTC
.,TRBJ1-5,TRBV29-1,.,CSVATGKHQPQHF,TGCAGCGTCGCCACAGGGAAGCATCAGCCCCAGCATTTT
TRBD1,TRBJ1-3,TRBV5-8,.,CASIDRGLSGNTIYF,TGTGCCAGCATTGACAGGGGGCTATCTGGAAACACCATATATTTT
TRBD1,TRBJ1-2,TRBV19,.,CASTVTGGDYYGYTF,TGTGCCAGTACCGTGACAGGGGGGGATTACTATGGCTACACCTTC
.,TRBJ1-1,TRBV7-3,.,CASSLRGSVNTEAFF,TGTGCCAGCAGCTTACGGGGGAGCGTGAACACTGAAGCTTTCTTT
.,TRBJ2-5,TRBV14,.,CASSQARLWYLETQYF,TGTGCCAGCAGCCAAGCTCGTCTATGGTACTTGGAGACCCAGTACTTC
.,TRBJ2-6,TRBV27,once,CASSLKGAGANVLTF,TGTGCCAGCAGTTTAAAGGGGGCTGGGGCCAACGTCCTGACTTTC
TRBD1,TRBJ1-2,TRBV28,few,CASRHGTANYGYTF,TGTGCCAGCAGGCATGGGACAGCGAACTATGGCTACACCTTC
.,TRBJ1-2,TRBV5-6,.,CASSPSTALYGYTF,TGTGCCAGCAGCCCTTCGACAGCCCTCTATGGCTACACCTTC